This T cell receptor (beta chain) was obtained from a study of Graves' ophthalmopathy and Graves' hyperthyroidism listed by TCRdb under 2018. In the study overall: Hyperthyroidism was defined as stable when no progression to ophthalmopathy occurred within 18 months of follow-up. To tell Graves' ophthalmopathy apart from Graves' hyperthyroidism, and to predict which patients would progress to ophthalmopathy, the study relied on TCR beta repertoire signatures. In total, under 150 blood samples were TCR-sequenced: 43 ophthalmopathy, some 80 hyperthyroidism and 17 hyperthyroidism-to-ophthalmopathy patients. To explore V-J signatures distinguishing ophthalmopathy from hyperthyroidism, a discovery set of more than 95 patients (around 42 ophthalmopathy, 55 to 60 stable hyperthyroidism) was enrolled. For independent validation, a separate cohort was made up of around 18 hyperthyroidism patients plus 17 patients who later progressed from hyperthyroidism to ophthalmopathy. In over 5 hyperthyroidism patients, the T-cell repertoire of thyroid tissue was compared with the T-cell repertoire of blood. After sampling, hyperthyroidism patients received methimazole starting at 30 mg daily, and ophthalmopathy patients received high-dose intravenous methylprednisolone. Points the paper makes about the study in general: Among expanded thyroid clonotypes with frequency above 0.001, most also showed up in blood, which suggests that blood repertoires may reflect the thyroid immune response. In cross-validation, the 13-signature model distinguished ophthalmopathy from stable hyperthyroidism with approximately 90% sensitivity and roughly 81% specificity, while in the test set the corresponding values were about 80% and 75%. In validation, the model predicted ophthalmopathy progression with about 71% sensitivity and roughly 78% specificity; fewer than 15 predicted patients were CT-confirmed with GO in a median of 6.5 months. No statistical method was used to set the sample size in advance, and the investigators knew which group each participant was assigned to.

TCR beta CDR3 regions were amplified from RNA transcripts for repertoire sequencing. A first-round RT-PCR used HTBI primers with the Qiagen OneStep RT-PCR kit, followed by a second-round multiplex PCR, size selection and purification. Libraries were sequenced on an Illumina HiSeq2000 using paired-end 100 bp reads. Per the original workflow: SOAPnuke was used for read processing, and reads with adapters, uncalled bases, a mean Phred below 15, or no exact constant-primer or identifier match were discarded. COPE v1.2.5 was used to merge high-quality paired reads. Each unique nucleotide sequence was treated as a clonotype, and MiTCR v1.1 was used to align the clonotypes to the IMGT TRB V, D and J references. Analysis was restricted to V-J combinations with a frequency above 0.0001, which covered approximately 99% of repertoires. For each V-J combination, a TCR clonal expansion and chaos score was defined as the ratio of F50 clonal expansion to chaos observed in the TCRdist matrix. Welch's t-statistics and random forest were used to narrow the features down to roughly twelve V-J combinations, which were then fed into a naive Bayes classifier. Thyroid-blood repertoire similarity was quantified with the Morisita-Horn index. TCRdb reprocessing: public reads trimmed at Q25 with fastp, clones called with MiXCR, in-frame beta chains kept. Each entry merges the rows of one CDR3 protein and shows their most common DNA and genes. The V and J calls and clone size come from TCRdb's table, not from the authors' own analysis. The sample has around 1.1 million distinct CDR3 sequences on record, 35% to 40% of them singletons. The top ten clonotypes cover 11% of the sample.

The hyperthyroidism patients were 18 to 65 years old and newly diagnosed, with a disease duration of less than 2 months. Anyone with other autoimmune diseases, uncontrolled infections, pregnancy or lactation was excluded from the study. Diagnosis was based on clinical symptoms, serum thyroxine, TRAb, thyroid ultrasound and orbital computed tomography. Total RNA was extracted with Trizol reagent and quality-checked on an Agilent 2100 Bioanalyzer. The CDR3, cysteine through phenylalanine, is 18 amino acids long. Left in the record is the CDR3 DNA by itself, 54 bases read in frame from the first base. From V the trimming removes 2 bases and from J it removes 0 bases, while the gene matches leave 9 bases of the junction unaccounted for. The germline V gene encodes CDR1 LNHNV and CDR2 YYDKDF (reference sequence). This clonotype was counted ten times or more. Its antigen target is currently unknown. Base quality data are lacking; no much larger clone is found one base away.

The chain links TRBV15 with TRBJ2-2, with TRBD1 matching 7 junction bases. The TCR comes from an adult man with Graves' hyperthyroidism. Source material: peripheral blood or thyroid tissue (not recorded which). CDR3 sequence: CATSRTFPGQTNTGELFF. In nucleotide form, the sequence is TGTGCCACCAGCAGAACATTCCCGGGACAGACGAACACCGGGGAGCTGTTTTTT. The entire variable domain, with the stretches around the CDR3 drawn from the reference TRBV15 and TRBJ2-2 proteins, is DAMVIQNPRYQVTQFGKPVTLSCSQTLNHNVMYWYQQKSSQAPKLLFHYYDKDFNNEADTPDNFQSRRPNTSFCFLDIRSPGLGDTAMYLCATSRTFPGQTNTGELFFGEGSRLTVL.